The rows below give T cell receptor beta chains drawn from one sample of a study of identical twins. TCRdb passed the 5' RACE reads through MiXCR, listing each CDR3 protein once. The sample consists of 350,000 to 450,000 distinct CDR3 sequences, around a sixth of them appearing once. The sample was naive T cells sorted from blood. Every receptor here comes from a man between 50 and 59 years old in good health. The CDR3 runs from the conserved cysteine through the conserved F or W. Fields, in order: CDR3 length, clone size, V gene, J gene, D gene, CDR3 DNA, CDR3 protein. A D gene is named only where the DNA matches it firmly. Some rows have no size entry. The others give once, few or many, or a class for an expanded clone.

>15|.|TRBV25-1|TRBJ1-1|TRBD1
TGTGCCAGCAGTCTCCGGGACAGGGGTTTGACTGAAGCTTTCTTT
CASSLRDRGLTEAFF
>15|few|TRBV5-1|TRBJ1-1|TRBD1
TGCGCCAGCAGCTACTCCGGGACAGGGGTAACTGAAGCTTTCTTT
CASSYSGTGVTEAFF
>17|few|TRBV5-1|TRBJ2-3|.
TGCGCCAGCAGCTTGGCCGAGGCGGTATTCAGCACAGATACGCAGTATTTT
CASSLAEAVFSTDTQYF
>15|many|TRBV28|TRBJ2-7|TRBD1
TGTGCCAGCAATACCAGGGGGCAGGGGCCCTACGAGCAGTACTTC
CASNTRGQGPYEQYF
>12|.|TRBV20-1|TRBJ2-5|.
TGCAGTGCTAGGGACAGCCAAGAGACCCAGTACTTC
CSARDSQETQYF
>15|many|TRBV6-5|TRBJ2-7|.
TGTGCCAGCAGTTACCAGACCCTCACTCCGTACGAGCAGTACTTC
CASSYQTLTPYEQYF
>11|few|TRBV20-1|TRBJ2-1|.
TGCAGTGCTAGGATTCGGGGTGAGCAGTTCTTC
CSARIRGEQFF
>11|.|TRBV28|TRBJ1-2|TRBD1
TGTGCCAGCAGGTCCAGGGGGAGCAACACCTTC
CASRSRGSNTF
>16|.|TRBV6-1|TRBJ2-7|TRBD1
TGTGCCAGCAGTGAAGTCATGGGACAGGGGGCATACGAGCAGTACTTC
CASSEVMGQGAYEQYF
>14|many|TRBV5-6|TRBJ2-6|.
TGTGCCAGCAGCTCCAGCTCTGGGGCCAACGTCCTGACTTTC
CASSSSSGANVLTF
>15|.|TRBV9|TRBJ2-6|.
TGTGCCAGCAGCGCCACAGGGCTTGGGGCCAACGTCCTGACTTTC
CASSATGLGANVLTF
>15|few|TRBV5-1|TRBJ2-1|TRBD2
TGCGCCAGCAGCGCCGGGACTAGCGGGGGTAATGAGCAGTTCTTC
CASSAGTSGGNEQFF
>14|.|TRBV2|TRBJ2-5|TRBD2
TGTGCCAGCAGTGAGAGCGGGAGTCAAGAGACCCAGTACTTC
CASSESGSQETQYF
>15|.|TRBV4-3|TRBJ2-7|.
TGCGCCAGCAGCCAAGATCTCAGGGGTGTCTACGAGCAGTACTTC
CASSQDLRGVYEQYF
>10|few|TRBV29-1|TRBJ1-1|.
TGCAGCGTGGAAGGGGTTGAAGCTTTCTTT
CSVEGVEAFF
>15|.|TRBV28|TRBJ2-3|TRBD2
TGTGCCAGCAGTCCGAATCAAGCGGGAACAGATACGCAGTATTTT
CASSPNQAGTDTQYF
>15|few|TRBV25-1|TRBJ1-1|.
TGTGCCAGCAGGGGGCTGGGATGGGGTAACACTGAAGCTTTCTTT
CASRGLGWGNTEAFF
>15|many|TRBV5-1|TRBJ1-6|TRBD1
TGCGCCAGCAGCGCCAGGGGGGATAGGGAATCACCCCTCCACTTT
CASSARGDRESPLHF
>15|few|TRBV20-1|TRBJ2-3|.
TGCAGTGCTAGAGAAACTGGGGGCGCGCCGGATACGCAGTATTTT
CSARETGGAPDTQYF
>14|many|TRBV10-2|TRBJ2-1|TRBD2
TGCGCCAGCAGTGAGTCTGTGCGGGGGACTGAGCAGTTCTTC
CASSESVRGTEQFF
>18|few|TRBV20-1|TRBJ2-5|TRBD1
TGCAGTGCTACCGGCCTCCCGGGACAGGGGCCGGCATGGGAGACCCAGTACTTC
CSATGLPGQGPAWETQYF
>14|.|TRBV7-9|TRBJ2-1|.
TGTGCCAGCAGCATAGGACAGATCTACAATGAGCAGTTCTTC
CASSIGQIYNEQFF
>15|.|TRBV6-5|TRBJ2-3|.
TGTGCCAGCAGGTATATGACAAGTAGCACAGATACGCAGTATTTT
CASRYMTSSTDTQYF
>14|.|TRBV5-6|TRBJ2-5|.
TGTGCCAGCAGCCTGCGACAGATCCAAGAGACCCAGTACTTC
CASSLRQIQETQYF
>15|.|TRBV11-2|TRBJ2-2|.
TGTGCCAGCAGCCCCGAGGGGGGAGTCGCCGGGGAGCTGTTTTTT
CASSPEGGVAGELFF
>13|few|TRBV12-3/TRBV12-4|TRBJ2-6|.
TGTGCCACCAGGGGAAGTGGGGCCAACGTCCTGACTTTC
CATRGSGANVLTF
>11|.|TRBV10-3|TRBJ1-1|.
TGTGCCATCAGCGAGAACACTGAAGCTTTCTTT
CAISENTEAFF
>13|.|TRBV10-3|TRBJ2-7|TRBD1
TGTGCCATCAGCAACTCACAGGGGTACGAGCAGTACTTC
CAISNSQGYEQYF
>15|few|TRBV12-3/TRBV12-4|TRBJ2-1|.
TGTGCCAGCAGTTTTACTAGACACTCCTACAATGAGCAGTTCTTC
CASSFTRHSYNEQFF
>15|.|TRBV5-5|TRBJ2-5|.
TGTGCCAGCAGCTTGGATGGGCTACTTAAAGAGACCCAGTACTTC
CASSLDGLLKETQYF
>11|many|TRBV24-1|TRBJ2-5|.
TGTGCCACCGGGTCGGCGGAGACCCAGTACTTC
CATGSAETQYF
>13|few|TRBV7-9|TRBJ1-4|.
TGTGCCAGCGGCGTTCGTAACGGGGAGAAACTGTTTTTT
CASGVRNGEKLFF
>16|.|TRBV6-1|TRBJ2-7|TRBD1
TGTGCCAGCAACCCCACCCACAGGGGTAGGTCCTACGAGCAGTACTTC
CASNPTHRGRSYEQYF
>13|few|TRBV12-3/TRBV12-4|TRBJ2-7|.
TGTGCCAGCAGACCTAGCATAGCCTACGAGCAGTACTTC
CASRPSIAYEQYF
>15|.|TRBV6-1|TRBJ2-3|TRBD2
TGTGCCAGCAGCCTCCGCGGGAGGATCACAGATACGCAGTATTTT
CASSLRGRITDTQYF
>14|many|TRBV7-6|TRBJ2-5|.
TGTGCCAGCAGCCCATACAGGGATCGAGAGACCCAGTACTTC
CASSPYRDRETQYF
>17|.|TRBV12-3/TRBV12-4|TRBJ1-5|.
TGTGCCAGCAGTTTGGAAGGGGGACTCGGGAGCAATCAGCCCCAGCATTTT
CASSLEGGLGSNQPQHF
>13|many|TRBV10-3|TRBJ1-1|.
TGTGCCATCAGTGAGCCGGAGAACACTGAAGCTTTCTTT
CAISEPENTEAFF
>17|.|TRBV12-3/TRBV12-4|TRBJ2-6|.
TGTGCCAGCAGTCCCGGGGTTGCCCGGGATGGGGCCAACGTCCTGACTTTC
CASSPGVARDGANVLTF
>14|many|TRBV4-1|TRBJ2-7|TRBD1
TGCGCCAGCGGTCCGGGACAGGGGCCCTACGAGCAGTACTTC
CASGPGQGPYEQYF
>13|.|TRBV20-1|TRBJ1-5|TRBD1
TGCAGTGTTGTCGACAGGGTCAATCAGCCCCAGCATTTT
CSVVDRVNQPQHF
>15|.|TRBV6-1|TRBJ1-2|.
TGTGCCAGCAAAGTTGATACGACGGCCGTCGGTGGCTACACCTTC
CASKVDTTAVGGYTF
>17|.|TRBV7-9|TRBJ2-5|.
TGTGCCAGCAGCCCTGGGTGGCGGGCGGGTCCAAGAGTGACCCAGTACTTC
CASSPGWRAGPRVTQYF
>12|few|TRBV20-1|TRBJ2-1|.
TGCAGTGCAGTGGCCTCCTACAATGAGCAGTTCTTC
CSAVASYNEQFF
>15|few|TRBV20-1|TRBJ2-7|TRBD1
TGCAGTGCTAGAGATACGACAGGGATCTCATGGGAGCAGTACTTC
CSARDTTGISWEQYF
>13|many|TRBV3-1|TRBJ2-7|.
TGTGCCAGCAGCCCCCTCCTAGGCCAAGAGCAGTACTTC
CASSPLLGQEQYF
>12|.|TRBV4-2|TRBJ1-2|.
TGTGCCAGCAGCCAAGCAAAGGGGAGCTACACCTTC
CASSQAKGSYTF
>14|many|TRBV20-1|TRBJ2-3|.
TGCAGTGCACCGGATGTGGTTCGCGGAGATACGCAGTATTTT
CSAPDVVRGDTQYF
>15|many|TRBV5-1|TRBJ2-2|TRBD1
TGCGCCAGCAGCTTTAGGACAGGGAACACCGGGGAGCTGTTTTTT
CASSFRTGNTGELFF